This paragraph reports one TCR beta chain. No antigen is known for it. Germline V gives CDR1 SGHDN, CDR2 FVKESK. The CDR3 has 15 residues. V was clipped by 3 bases and J by 5 bases, with 16 bases between them. TCRdb re-analysed the 5' RACE reads in MiXCR, keeping a single row per CDR3 protein. Here the sample spans around 530,000 distinct CDR3 sequences, about a sixth being singletons. This sample is part of a study of T cells after yellow fever vaccination. Overall study results and limits: In post-booster samples, most primary-vaccination clones reappeared (approximately 96% CD4, roughly 89% CD8). The CD4 compartment and the CD8 compartment contained a small share of clonotypes in common.

The starting material was PBMCs, obtained about 5 days after the first yellow fever vaccination. This chain joins TRBV14 and TRBJ2-5; possible D gene TRBD2, 6 bases. This TCR was sampled from a man younger than 35 who received the YFV17D yellow fever vaccine. As DNA, the CDR3 is TGTGCCAGCAGCCAGTGGACTAACGACCGGGAGACCCAGTACTTC. Protein sequence: CASSQWTNDRETQYF. Drawing the rest from reference TRBV14 and TRBJ2-5, the complete variable domain is EAGVTQFPSHSVIEKGQTVTLRCDPISGHDNLYWYRRVMGKEIKFLLHFVKESKQDESGMPNNRFLAERTGGTYSTLKVQPAELEDSGVYFCASSQWTNDRETQYFGPGTRLLVL.